This T cell receptor (beta chain) was sequenced for a study of somatic mutations in cytotoxic T cells in rheumatoid arthritis. Profiled with immunoSEQ multiplex PCR; TCRdb holds only in-frame clones, not every one. The sample carries 2,500 to 3,500 clones, roughly nine tenths recorded once. With respect to this clone: Its specificity is not known.

V trimming: 6 bases; J trimming: 4 bases; junction bases outside the gene matches: 6. The CDR3 runs 14 residues. Germline V gives CDR1 LGHNA, CDR2 YSLEER. Study-wide points: Exceedance of 20% of CD8+ cells by the largest CD8+ clone occurred in about an eighth of the 65 patients. Only rheumatoid arthritis patients, not healthy controls, showed CD8+ clonality increasing with age.

The chain has TRBV4-3 and TRBJ1-2, with 9 positions matching TRBD1. Specimen: CD8+ T cells sorted from blood. This clonotype was sampled from a woman in her fifties or sixties with rheumatoid arthritis. CDR3 in amino acids: CASSTGGEGYGYTF. The DNA for the CDR3 is TGCGCCAGCAGTACAGGGGGCGAGGGCTATGGCTACACCTTC.